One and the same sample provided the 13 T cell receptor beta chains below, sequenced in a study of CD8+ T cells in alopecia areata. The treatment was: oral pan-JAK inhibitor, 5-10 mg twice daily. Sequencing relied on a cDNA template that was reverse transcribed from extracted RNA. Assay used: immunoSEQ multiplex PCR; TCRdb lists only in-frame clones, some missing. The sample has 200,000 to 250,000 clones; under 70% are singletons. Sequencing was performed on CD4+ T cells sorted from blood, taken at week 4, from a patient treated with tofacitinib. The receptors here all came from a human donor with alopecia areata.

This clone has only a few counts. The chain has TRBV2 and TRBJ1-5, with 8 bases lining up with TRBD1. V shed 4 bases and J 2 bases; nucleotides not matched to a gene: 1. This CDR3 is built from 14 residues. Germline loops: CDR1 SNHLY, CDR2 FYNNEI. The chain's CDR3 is CASSAGQGNQPQHF. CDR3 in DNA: TGTGCCAGCAGTGCGGGACAGGGCAATCAGCCCCAGCATTTT.

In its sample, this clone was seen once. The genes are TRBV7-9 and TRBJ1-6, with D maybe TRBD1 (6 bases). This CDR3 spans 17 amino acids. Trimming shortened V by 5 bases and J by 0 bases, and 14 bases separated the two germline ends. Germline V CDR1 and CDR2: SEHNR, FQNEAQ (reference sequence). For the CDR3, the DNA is TGTGCCAGCAGCGCCCCGGGACAAAGCTCCTATAATTCACCCCTCCACTTT. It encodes CASSAPGQSSYNSPLHF.

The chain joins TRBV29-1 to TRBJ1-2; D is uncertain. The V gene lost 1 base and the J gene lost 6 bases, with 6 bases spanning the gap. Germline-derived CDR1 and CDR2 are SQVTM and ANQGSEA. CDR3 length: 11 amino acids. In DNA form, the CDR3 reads TGCAGCGTTGAAGGGGTCCATGGCTACACCTTC. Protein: CSVEGVHGYTF.

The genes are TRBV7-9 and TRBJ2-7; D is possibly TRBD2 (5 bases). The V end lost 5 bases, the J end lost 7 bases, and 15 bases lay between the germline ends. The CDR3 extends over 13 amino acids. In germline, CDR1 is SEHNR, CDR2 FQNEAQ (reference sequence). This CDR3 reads CASSPSRGLEQYF. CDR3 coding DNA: TGTGCCAGCAGCCCCAGCCGGGGTTTGGAGCAGTACTTC.

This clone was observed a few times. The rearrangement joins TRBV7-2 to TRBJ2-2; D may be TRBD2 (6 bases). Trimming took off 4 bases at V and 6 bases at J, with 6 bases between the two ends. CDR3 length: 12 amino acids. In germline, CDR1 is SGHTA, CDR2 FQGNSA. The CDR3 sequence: CASSWGAGELFF. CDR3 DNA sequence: TGTGCCAGCAGCTGGGGGGCCGGGGAGCTGTTTTTT. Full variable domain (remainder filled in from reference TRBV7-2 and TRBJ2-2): GAGVSQSPSNKVTEKGKDVELRCDPISGHTALYWYRQSLGQGLEFLIYFQGNSAPDKSGLPSDRFSAERTGGSVSTLTIQRTQQEDSAVYLCASSWGAGELFFGEGSRLTVL.

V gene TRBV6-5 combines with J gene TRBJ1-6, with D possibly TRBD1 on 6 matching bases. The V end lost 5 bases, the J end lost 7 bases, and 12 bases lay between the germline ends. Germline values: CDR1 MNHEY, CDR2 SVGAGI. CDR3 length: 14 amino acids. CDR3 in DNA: TGTGCCAGCAGTGAACAGGGAGGGAATTCACCCCTCCACTTT. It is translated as CASSEQGGNSPLHF.

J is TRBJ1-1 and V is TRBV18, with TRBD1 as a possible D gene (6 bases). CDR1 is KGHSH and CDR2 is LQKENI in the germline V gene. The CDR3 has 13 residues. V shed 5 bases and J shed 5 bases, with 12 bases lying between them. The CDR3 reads CASSEGEVTEAFF. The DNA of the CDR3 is TGTGCCAGCTCAGAGGGGGAGGTAACTGAAGCTTTCTTT. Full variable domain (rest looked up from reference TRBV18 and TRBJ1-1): NAGVMQNPRHLVRRRGQEARLRCSPMKGHSHVYWYRQLPEEGLKFMVYLQKENIIDESGMPKERFSAEFPKEGPSILRIQQVVRGDSAAYFCASSEGEVTEAFFGQGTRLTVV.

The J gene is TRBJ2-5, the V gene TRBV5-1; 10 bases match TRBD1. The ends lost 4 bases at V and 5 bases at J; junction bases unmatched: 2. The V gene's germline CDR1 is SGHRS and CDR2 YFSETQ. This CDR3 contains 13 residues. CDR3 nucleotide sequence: TGCGCCAGCAGCCAGGGACAGGGGGAGACCCAGTACTTC. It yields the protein CASSQGQGETQYF.

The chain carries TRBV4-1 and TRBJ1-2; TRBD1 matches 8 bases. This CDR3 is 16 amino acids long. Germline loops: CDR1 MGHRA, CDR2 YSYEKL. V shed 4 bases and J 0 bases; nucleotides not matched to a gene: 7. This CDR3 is CASSRGQGGSNYGYTF. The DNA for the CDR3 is TGCGCCAGCAGCCGAGGACAGGGTGGATCTAACTATGGCTACACCTTC.

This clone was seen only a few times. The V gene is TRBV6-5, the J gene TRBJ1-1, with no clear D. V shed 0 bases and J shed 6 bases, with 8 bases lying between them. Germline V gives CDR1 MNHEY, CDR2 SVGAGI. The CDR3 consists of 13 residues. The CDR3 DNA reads TGTGCCAGCAGTTACTCGTCGGTTGCTGAAGCTTTCTTT. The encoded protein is CASSYSSVAEAFF.

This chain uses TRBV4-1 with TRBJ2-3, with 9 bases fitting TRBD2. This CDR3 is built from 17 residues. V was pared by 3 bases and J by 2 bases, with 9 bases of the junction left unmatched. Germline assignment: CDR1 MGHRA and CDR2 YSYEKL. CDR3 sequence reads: CASSQDFSGGLTDTQYF. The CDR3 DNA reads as TGCGCCAGCAGCCAGGACTTTAGCGGGGGACTCACAGATACGCAGTATTTT.

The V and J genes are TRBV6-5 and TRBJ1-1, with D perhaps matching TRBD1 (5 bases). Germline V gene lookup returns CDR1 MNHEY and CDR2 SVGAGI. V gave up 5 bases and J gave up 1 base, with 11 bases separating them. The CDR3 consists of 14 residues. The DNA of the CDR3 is TGTGCCAGCAGTCTTGGGACGGCGAACACTGAAGCTTTCTTT. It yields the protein CASSLGTANTEAFF.

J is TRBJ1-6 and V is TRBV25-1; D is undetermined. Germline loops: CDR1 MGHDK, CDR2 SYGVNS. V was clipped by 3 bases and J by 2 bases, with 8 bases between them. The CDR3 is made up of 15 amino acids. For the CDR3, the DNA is TGTGCCAGCAGTGAGAGAACTGCCTATAATTCACCCCTCCACTTT. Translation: CASSERTAYNSPLHF.